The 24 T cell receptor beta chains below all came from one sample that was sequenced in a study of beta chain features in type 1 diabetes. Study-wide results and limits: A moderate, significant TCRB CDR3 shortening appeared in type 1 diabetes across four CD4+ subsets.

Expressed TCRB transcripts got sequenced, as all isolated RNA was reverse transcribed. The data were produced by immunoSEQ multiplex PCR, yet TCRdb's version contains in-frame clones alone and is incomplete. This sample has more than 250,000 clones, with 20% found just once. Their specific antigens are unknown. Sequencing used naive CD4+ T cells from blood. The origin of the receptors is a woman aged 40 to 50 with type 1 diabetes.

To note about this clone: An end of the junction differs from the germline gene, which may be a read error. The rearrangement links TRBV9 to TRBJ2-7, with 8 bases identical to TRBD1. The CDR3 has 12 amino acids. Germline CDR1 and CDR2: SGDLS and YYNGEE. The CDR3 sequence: CASIPQGALLRF. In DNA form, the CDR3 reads TGTGCCAGCATTCCTCAGGGGGCCCTACTAAGATTC.

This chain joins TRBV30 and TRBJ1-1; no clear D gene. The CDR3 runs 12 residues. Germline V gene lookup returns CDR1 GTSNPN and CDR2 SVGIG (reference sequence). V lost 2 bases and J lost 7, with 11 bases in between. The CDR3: CAWSPPSFEAFF. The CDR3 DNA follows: TGTGCCTGGAGTCCTCCCTCTTTTGAAGCTTTCTTT.

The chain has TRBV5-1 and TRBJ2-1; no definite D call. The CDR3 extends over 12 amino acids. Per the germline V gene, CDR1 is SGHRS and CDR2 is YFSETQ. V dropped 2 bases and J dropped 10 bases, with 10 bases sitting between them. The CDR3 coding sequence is TGCGCCAGCAGCTTATTATCCCCGGAGCAGTTCTTC. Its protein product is CASSLLSPEQFF.

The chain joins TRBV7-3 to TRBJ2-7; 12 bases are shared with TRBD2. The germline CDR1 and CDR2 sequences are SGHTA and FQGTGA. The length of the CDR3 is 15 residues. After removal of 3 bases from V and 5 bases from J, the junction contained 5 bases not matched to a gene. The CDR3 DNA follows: TGTGCCAGCAGCTTCAGACTAGCGGGAGTAAACGAGCAGTACTTC. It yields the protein CASSFRLAGVNEQYF.

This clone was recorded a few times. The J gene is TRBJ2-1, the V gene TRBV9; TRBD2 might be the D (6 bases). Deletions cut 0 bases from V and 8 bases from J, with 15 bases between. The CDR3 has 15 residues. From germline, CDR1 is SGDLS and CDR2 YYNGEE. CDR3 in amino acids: CASSVVGGKGDEQFF. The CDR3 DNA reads TGTGCCAGCAGCGTAGTGGGGGGAAAAGGCGATGAGCAGTTCTTC.

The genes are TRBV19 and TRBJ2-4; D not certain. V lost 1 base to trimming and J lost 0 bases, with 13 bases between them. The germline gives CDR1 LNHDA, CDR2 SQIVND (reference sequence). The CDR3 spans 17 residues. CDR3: CASSIATRNLAKNIQYF. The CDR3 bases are TGTGCCAGTAGTATAGCAACGAGGAACCTAGCCAAAAACATTCAGTACTTC.

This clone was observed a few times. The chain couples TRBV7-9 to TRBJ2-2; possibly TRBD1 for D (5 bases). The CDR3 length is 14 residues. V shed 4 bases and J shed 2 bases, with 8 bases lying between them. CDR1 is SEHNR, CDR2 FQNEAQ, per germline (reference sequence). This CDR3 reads CASSWTTNTGELFF. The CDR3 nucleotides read TGTGCCAGCAGCTGGACAACCAACACCGGGGAGCTGTTTTTT.

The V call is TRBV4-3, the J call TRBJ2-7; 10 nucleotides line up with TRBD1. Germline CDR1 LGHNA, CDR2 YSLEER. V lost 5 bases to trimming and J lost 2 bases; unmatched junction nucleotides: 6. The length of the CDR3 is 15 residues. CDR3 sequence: CASSARTGGTYEQYF. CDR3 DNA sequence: TGCGCCAGCAGCGCTCGGACAGGGGGAACCTACGAGCAGTACTTC.

The CDR3 region has the DNA TGCGCCAGCAGCCCAACCCGGACAGATACGCAGTATTTT. Amino acid sequence: CASSPTRTDTQYF. The chain uses TRBV5-1 and TRBJ2-3, with D uncertain. CDR3 length: 13 amino acids. The ends were cut back, 4 bases at V and 3 bases at J, with 9 bases in the middle. Looked up from germline, CDR1 is SGHRS and CDR2 is YFSETQ.

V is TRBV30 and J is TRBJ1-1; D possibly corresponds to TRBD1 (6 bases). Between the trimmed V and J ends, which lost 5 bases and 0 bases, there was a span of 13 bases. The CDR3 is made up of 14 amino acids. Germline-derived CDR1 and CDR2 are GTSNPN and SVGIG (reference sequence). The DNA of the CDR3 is TGTGCCTGGGCTCCCGGGACATTGAACACTGAAGCTTTCTTT. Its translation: CAWAPGTLNTEAFF.

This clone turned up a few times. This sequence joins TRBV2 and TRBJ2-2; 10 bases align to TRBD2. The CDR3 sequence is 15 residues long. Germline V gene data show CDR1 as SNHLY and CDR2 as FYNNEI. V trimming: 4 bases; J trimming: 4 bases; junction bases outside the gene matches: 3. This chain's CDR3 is CASSVQREGTGELFF. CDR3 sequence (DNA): TGTGCCAGCAGTGTCCAGCGGGAGGGCACCGGGGAGCTGTTTTTT. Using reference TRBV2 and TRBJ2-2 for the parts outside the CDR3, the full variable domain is EPEVTQTPSHQVTQMGQEVILRCVPISNHLYFYWYRQILGQKVEFLVSFYNNEISEKSEIFDDQFSVERPDGSNFTLKIRSTKLEDSAMYFCASSVQREGTGELFFGEGSRLTVL.

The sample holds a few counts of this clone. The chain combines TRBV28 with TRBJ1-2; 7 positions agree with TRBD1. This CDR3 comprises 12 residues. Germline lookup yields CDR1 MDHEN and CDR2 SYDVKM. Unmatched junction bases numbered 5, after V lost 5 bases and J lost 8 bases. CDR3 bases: TGTGCCAGCAGTCGGGACAGCGGCGGCTACACCTTC. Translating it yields CASSRDSGGYTF.

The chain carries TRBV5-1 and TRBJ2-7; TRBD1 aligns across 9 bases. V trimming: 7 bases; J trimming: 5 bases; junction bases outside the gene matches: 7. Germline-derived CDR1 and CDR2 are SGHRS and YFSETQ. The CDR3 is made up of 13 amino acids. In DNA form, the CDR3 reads TGCGCCAGCTCCGGGACAGGGAGAAACGAGCAGTACTTC. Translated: CASSGTGRNEQYF.

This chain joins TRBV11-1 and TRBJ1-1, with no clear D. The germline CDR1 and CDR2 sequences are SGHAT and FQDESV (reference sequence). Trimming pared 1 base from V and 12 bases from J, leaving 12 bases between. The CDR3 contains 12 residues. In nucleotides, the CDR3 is TGTGCCAGCAGCTTAGATCCGGGTGTGACTTTCTTT. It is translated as CASSLDPGVTFF.

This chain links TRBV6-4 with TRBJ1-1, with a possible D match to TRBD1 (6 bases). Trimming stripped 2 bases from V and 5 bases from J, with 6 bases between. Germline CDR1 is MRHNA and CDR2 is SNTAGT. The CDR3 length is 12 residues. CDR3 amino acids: CASSDQGTEAFF. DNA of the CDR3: TGTGCCAGCAGTGACCAGGGGACTGAAGCTTTCTTT.

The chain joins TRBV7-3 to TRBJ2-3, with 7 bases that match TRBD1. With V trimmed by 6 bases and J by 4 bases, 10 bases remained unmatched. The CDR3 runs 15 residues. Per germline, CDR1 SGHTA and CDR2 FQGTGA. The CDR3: CASSSDRAGPDTQYF. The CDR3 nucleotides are TGTGCCAGCAGTTCAGACAGGGCAGGGCCAGATACGCAGTATTTT.

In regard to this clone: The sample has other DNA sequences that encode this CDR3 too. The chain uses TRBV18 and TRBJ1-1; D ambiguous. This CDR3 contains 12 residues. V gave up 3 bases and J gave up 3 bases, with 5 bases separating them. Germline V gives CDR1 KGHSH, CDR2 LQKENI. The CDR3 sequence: CASSPRDTEAFF. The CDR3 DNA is TGTGCCAGCTCACCCCGGGACACTGAAGCTTTCTTT.

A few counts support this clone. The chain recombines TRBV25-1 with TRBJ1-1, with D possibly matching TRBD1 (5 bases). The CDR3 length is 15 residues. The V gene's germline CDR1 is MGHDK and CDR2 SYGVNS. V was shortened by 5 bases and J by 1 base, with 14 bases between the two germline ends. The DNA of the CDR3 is TGTGCCAGCAGTCCCCGACAGAGGCCGAACACTGAAGCTTTCTTT. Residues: CASSPRQRPNTEAFF.

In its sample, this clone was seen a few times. This CDR3 is CASSFRTRGEQYF. The CDR3, as DNA: TGTGCCAGCAGCTTTCGGACTAGAGGCGAGCAGTACTTC. This chain uses TRBV7-3 with TRBJ2-7, with 7 nucleotides matching TRBD2. Germline lookup yields CDR1 SGHTA and CDR2 FQGTGA. With V trimmed by 3 bases and J by 6 bases, 5 bases remained unmatched. The CDR3 covers 13 residues.

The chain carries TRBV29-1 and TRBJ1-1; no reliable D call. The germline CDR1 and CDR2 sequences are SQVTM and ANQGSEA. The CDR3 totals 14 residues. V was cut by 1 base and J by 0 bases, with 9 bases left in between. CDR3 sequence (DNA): TGCAGCGTTGAAGGAGCTCCGCTGAACACTGAAGCTTTCTTT. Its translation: CSVEGAPLNTEAFF. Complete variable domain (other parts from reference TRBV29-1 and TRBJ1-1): SAVISQKPSRDICQRGTSLTIQCQVDSQVTMMFWYRQQPGQSLTLIATANQGSEATYESGFVIDKFPISRPNLTFSTLTVSNMSPEDSSIYLCSVEGAPLNTEAFFGQGTRLTVV.

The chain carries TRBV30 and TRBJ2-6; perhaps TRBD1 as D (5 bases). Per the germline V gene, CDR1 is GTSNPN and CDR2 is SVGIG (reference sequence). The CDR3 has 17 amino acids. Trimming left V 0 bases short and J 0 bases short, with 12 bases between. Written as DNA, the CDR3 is TGTGCCTGGAGTGTACTAAAGGGGATCTCTGGGGCCAACGTCCTGACTTTC. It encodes CAWSVLKGISGANVLTF.

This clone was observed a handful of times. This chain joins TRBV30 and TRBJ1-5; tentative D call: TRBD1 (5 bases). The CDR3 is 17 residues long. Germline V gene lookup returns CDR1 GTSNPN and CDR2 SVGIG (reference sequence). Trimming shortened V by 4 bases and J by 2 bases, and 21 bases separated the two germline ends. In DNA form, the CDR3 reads TGTGCCTGGATGGGGAAGGCACCGGGACTTCGCAATCAGCCCCAGCATTTT. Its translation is CAWMGKAPGLRNQPQHF.

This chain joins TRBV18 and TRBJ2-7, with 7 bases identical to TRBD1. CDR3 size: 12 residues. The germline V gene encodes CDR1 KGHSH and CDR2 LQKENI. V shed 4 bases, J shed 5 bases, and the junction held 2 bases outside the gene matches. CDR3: CASSLDRDEQYF. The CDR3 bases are TGTGCCAGCTCACTTGACAGGGACGAGCAGTACTTC.

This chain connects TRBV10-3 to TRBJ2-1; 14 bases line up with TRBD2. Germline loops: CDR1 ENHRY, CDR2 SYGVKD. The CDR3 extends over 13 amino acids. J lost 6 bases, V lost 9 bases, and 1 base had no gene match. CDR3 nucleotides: TGTGCCATTGGGACTAGCGGGAGCAATGAGCAGTTCTTC. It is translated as CAIGTSGSNEQFF.